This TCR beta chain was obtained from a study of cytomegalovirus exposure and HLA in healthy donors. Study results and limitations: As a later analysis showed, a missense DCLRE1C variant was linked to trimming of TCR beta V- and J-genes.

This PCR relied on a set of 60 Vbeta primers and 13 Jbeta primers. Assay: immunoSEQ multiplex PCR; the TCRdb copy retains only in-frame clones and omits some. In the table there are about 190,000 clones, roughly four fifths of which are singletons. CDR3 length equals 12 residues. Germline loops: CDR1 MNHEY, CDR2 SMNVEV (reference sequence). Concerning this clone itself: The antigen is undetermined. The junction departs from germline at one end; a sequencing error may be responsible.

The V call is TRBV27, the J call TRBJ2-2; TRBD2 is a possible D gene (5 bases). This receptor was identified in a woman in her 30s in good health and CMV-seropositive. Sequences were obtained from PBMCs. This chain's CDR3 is CASRSGPGELFF. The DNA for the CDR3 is TGTGCCAGCAGGTCCGGACCCGGGGAGTTGTTTTTT.